Below are 13 T cell receptor beta chains sequenced from a single sample in a study of blood T cell repertoires in COVID-19 (dated by TCRdb to the early 2020s). The library was generated by the immunoSEQ multiplex PCR assay. Drawn from immuneACCESS, this table holds only the in-frame rearrangements with V and J called that TCRdb kept. Clones are partly lost; checked studies trace under half to an unresolved V gene and leave the rest unexplained. For this sample the table gives roughly 320,000 clones, of which roughly 85% were detected only once. Together, the top ten hold just over 7% of the sample. Specimen: peripheral blood. The receptors were gathered from a human donor in a cohort sampled during active COVID-19.

This rearrangement joins TRBV2 to TRBJ2-2; 13 bases map to TRBD2. After removal of 8 bases from V and 4 bases from J, the junction contained 7 bases not matched to a gene. This CDR3 region has 16 residues. Germline lookup yields CDR1 SNHLY and CDR2 FYNNEI. CDR3 nucleotides: TGTGCCAGCTGTCCAAGGACTAGCGGGGGCACCGGGGAGCTGTTTTTT. It is translated as CASCPRTSGGTGELFF.

This clone was seen only a few times. The chain combines TRBV12-5 with TRBJ1-5; tentative D call: TRBD1 (6 bases). The V gene's germline CDR1 is LGHNT and CDR2 FRNRAP. V shed 7 bases and J shed 0 bases, with 13 bases lying between them. The CDR3 is 15 residues long. Here the CDR3 DNA reads TGTGCTAGTGCGTATGGGGGCTATAGCAATCAGCCCCAGCATTTT. Its translation is CASAYGGYSNQPQHF.

This clone was seen only once. The chain couples TRBV19 to TRBJ2-1, with a possible D match to TRBD1 (5 bases). Germline CDR1 is LNHDA and CDR2 is SQIVND (reference sequence). V lost 4 bases and J lost 7, with 11 bases in between. CDR3 size: 13 residues. CDR3 loop: CASSTGAGNEQFF. The CDR3 nucleotides read TGTGCCAGTAGTACTGGGGCCGGAAATGAGCAGTTCTTC.

The rearrangement joins TRBV10-1 to TRBJ2-7, with 9 bases identical to TRBD1. The germline gives CDR1 WNHNN, CDR2 SYGVQD (reference sequence). The CDR3 length is 14 residues. Trimming removed 6 bases from V and 6 bases from J; junction bases left unmatched: 9. The CDR3 nucleotides are TGCGCCAGCAGCCGCCCGGACAGGGGATCCGAGCAGTACTTC. Its translation: CASSRPDRGSEQYF.

The chain employs TRBV10-3 and TRBJ2-1; TRBD2 matches 8 bases. Germline values: CDR1 ENHRY, CDR2 SYGVKD. The CDR3 runs to 14 residues. Losses at the gene ends were 5 bases for V and 5 bases for J; bases not matched to a gene: 5. The CDR3 spells CAISQTSGDNEQFF. DNA of the CDR3: TGTGCCATCAGTCAAACTAGCGGAGACAATGAGCAGTTCTTC.

V and J are TRBV5-1 and TRBJ1-1; D possibly corresponds to TRBD1 (5 bases). The ends were cut back, 0 bases at V and 10 bases at J, with 10 bases in the middle. The CDR3 runs to 12 residues. From germline, CDR1 is SGHRS and CDR2 YFSETQ. CDR3 sequence: CASSLEQGSAFF. In DNA, the CDR3 is TGCGCCAGCAGCTTGGAGCAGGGATCAGCTTTCTTT.

The chain employs TRBV3-1 (or the pseudogene TRBV3-2) and TRBJ2-3; 15 nucleotides match TRBD2. This CDR3 spans 18 amino acids. Per the germline V gene, CDR1 is LGHDT and CDR2 is YNNKEL (reference sequence). V was pared by 6 bases and J by 1 base, with 8 bases of the junction left unmatched. Here the CDR3 reads CASSYGLAGGLGTDTQYF. In nucleotides, the CDR3 is TGTGCCAGCAGTTACGGACTAGCGGGGGGGCTTGGCACAGATACGCAGTATTTT.

The V gene is TRBV7-9, the J gene TRBJ1-1, with D possibly being TRBD1 (6 bases). Germline lookup yields CDR1 SEHNR and CDR2 FQNEAQ (reference sequence). The CDR3 covers 12 residues. Trimming took off 6 bases at V and 7 bases at J, with 12 bases between the two ends. The CDR3 sequence: CASSLQGLEAFF. The CDR3 DNA is TGTGCCAGCAGTTTACAGGGTCTTGAAGCTTTCTTT.

As DNA, the CDR3 is TGTGCCAGCAGCCAAGAGAAGGGACAGGGGCATATCCTCTCTGGGGCCAACGTCCTGACTTTC. This gives the protein CASSQEKGQGHILSGANVLTF. The V call is TRBV7-3, the J call TRBJ2-6, with TRBD1 identical over 10 bases. CDR3 length: 21 residues. Unmatched junction bases numbered 16, after V lost 5 bases and J lost 0 bases. Germline V CDR1 and CDR2: SGHTA, FQGTGA.

This rearrangement joins TRBV3-1 (or the pseudogene TRBV3-2) to TRBJ2-7, with TRBD2 identical over 12 bases. V gave up 4 bases and J gave up 0 bases; unmatched junction bases: 4. CDR1 is LGHDT and CDR2 is YNNKEL in the germline V gene (reference sequence). This CDR3 spans 16 amino acids. The DNA of the CDR3 is TGTGCCAGCAGCCTTGGACTAGCGGGGAGCTCCTACGAGCAGTACTTC. Its translation: CASSLGLAGSSYEQYF.

The chain links TRBV5-1 to TRBJ1-1, with a weak D call TRBD1 (6 bases). V shed 0 bases and J shed 4 bases, with 13 bases lying between them. The CDR3 totals 15 residues. The V gene's germline CDR1 is SGHRS and CDR2 YFSETQ. CDR3 in DNA: TGCGCCAGCAGCTTGGCCGGGGGGCGAGGCACTGAAGCTTTCTTT. Translating gives CASSLAGGRGTEAFF.

This clone was observed a handful of times. The rearrangement joins TRBV19 to TRBJ1-6; 7 nucleotides align to TRBD1. Germline-derived CDR1 and CDR2 are LNHDA and SQIVND (reference sequence). CDR3 size: 15 residues. J gave up 4 bases and V 10 bases, and 10 bases lay outside the gene matches. Here the CDR3 reads CATQPTGVYNSPLHF. DNA for the CDR3: TGTGCCACCCAACCCACAGGGGTGTATAATTCACCCCTCCACTTT.

This chain uses TRBV5-1 with TRBJ2-7; D is unclear. Germline values: CDR1 SGHRS, CDR2 YFSETQ. V was clipped by 4 bases and J by 1 base, with 15 bases between them. This CDR3 comprises 15 residues. CDR3 sequence (DNA): TGCGCCAGCAGCGCGCCCTCGGCAGGATCCTACGAGCAGTACTTC. Amino acid sequence: CASSAPSAGSYEQYF.